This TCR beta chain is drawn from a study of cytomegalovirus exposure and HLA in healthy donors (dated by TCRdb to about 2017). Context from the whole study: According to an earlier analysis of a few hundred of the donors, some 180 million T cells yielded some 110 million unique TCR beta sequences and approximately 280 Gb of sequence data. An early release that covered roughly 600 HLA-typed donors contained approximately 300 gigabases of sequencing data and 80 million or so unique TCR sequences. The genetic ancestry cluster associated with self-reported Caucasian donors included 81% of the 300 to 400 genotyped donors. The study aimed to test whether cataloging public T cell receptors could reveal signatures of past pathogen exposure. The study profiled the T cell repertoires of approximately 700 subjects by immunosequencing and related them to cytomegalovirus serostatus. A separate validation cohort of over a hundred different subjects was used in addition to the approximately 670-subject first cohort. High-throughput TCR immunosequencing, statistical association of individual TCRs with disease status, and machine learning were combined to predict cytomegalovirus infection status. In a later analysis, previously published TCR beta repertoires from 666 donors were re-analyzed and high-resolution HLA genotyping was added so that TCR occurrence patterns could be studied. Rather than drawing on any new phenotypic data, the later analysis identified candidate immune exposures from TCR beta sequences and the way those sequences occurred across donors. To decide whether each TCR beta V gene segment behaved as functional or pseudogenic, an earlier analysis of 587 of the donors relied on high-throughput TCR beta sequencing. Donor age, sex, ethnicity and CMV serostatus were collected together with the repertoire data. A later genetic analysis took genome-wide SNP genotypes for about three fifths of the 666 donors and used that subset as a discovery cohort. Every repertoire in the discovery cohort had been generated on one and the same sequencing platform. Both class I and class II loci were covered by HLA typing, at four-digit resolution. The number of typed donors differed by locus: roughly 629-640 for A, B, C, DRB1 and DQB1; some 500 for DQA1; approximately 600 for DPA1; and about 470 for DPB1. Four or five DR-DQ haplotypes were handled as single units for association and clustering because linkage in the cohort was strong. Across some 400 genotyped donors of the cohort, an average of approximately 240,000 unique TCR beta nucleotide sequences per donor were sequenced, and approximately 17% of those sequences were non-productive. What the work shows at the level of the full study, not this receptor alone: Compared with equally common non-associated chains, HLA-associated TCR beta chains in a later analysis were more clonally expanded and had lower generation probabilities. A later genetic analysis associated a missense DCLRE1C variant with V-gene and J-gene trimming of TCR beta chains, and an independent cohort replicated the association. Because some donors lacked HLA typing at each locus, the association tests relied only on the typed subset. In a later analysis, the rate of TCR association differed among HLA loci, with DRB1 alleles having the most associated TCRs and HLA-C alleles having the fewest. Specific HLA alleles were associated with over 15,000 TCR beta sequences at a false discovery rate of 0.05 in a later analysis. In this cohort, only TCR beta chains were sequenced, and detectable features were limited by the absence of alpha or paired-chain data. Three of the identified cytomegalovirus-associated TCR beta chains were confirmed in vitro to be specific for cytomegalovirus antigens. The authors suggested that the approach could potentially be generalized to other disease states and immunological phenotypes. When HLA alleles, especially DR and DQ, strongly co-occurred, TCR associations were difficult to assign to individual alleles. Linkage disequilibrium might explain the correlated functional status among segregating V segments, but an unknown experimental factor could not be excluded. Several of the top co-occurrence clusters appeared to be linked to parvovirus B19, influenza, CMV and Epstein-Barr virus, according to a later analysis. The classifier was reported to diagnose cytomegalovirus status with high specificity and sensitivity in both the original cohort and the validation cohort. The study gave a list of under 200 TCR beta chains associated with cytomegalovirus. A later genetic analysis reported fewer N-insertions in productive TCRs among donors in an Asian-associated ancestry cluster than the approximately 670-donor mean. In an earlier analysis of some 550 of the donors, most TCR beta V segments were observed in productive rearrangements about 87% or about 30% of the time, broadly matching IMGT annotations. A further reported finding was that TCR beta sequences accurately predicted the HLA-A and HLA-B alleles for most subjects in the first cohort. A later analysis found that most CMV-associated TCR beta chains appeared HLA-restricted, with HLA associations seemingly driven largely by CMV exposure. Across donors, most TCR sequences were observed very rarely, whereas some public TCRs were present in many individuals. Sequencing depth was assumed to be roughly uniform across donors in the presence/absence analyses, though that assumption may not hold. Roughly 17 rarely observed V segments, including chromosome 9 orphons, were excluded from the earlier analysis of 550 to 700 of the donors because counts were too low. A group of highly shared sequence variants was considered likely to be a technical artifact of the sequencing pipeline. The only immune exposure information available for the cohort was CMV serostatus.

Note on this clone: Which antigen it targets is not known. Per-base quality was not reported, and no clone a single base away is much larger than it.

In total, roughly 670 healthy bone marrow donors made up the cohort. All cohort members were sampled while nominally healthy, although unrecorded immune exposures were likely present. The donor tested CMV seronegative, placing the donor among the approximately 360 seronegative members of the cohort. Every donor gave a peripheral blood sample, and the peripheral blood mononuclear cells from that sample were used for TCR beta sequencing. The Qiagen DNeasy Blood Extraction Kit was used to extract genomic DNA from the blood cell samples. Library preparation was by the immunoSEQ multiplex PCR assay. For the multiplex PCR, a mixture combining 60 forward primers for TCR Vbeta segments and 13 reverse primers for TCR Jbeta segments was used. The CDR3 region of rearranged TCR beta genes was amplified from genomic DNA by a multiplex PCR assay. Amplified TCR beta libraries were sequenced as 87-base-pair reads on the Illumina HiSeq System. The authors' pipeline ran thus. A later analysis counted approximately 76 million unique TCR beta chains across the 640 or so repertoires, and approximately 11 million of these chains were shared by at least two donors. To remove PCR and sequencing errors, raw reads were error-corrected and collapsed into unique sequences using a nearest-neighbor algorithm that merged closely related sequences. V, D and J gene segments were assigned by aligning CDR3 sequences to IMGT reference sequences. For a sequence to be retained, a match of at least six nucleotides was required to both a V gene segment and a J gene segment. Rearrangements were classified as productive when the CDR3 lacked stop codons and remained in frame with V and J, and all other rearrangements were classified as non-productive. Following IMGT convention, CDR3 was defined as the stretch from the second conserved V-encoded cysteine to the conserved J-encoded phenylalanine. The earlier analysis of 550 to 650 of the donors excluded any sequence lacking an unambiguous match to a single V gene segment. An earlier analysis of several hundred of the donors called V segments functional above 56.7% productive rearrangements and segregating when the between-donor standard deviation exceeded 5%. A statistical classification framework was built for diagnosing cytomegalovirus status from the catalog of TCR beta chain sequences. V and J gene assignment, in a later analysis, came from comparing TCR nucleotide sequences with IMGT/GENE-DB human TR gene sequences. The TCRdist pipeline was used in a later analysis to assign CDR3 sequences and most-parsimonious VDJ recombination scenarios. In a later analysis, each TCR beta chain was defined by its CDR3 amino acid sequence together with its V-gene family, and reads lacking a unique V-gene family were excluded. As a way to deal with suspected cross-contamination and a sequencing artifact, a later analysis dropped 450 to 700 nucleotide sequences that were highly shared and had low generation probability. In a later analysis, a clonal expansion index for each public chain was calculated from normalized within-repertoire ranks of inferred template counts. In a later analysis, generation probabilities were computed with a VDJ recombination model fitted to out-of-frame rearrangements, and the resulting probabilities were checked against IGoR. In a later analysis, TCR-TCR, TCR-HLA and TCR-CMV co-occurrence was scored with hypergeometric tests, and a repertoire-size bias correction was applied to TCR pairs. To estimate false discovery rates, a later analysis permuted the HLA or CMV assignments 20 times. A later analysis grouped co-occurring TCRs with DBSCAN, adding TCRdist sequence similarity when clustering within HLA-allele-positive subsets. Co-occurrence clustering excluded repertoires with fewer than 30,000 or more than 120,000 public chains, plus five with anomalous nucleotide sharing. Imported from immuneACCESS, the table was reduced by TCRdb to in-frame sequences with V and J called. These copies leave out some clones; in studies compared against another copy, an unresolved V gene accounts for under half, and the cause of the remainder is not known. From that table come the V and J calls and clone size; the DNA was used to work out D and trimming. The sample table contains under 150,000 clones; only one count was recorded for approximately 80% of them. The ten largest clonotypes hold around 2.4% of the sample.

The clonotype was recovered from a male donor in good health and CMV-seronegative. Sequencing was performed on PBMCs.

The DNA reads TGTGCCAGCAGCTTGTGGACAGGGAAGAGCTCTGGAAACACCATATATTTT. This gives the protein CASSLWTGKSSGNTIYF. The receptor chain draws on TRBV7-8 and TRBJ1-3; 8 nucleotides in the junction match TRBD1. Ends trimmed: V by 3 bases, J by 0 bases; bases unmatched to a gene: 7. From the cysteine through the phenylalanine, the CDR3 covers 17 amino acids. Solely the CDR3 DNA is kept, with 51 bases framed from the first base. CDR1 and CDR2 are read off the germline V gene as SGHVS and FQNEAQ.